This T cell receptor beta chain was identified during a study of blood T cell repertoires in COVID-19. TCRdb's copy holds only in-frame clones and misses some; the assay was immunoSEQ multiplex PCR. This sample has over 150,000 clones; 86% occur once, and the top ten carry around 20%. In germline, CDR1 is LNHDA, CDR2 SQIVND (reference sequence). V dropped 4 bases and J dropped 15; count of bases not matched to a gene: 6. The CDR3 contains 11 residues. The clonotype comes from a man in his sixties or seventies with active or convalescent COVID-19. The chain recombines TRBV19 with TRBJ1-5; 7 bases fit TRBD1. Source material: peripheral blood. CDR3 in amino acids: CASSNRGPRHF. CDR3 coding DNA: TGTGCCAGTAGTAACAGGGGCCCGAGGCATTTT.